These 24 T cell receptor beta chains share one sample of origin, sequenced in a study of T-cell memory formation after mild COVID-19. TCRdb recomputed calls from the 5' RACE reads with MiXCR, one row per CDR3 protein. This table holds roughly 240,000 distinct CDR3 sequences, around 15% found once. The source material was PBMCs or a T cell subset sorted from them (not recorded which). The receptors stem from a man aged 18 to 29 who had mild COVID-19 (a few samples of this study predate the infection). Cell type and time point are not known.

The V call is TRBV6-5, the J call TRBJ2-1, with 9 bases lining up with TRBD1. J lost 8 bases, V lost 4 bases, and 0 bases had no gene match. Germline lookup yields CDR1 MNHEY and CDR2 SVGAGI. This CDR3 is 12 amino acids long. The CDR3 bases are TGTGCCAGCAGTTGGGACAGGGATGAGCAGTTCTTC. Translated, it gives CASSWDRDEQFF.

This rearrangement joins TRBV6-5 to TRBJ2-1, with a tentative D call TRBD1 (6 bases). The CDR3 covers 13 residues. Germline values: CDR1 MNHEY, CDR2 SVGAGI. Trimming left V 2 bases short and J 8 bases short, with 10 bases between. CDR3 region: CASSYGEGDEQFF. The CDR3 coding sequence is TGTGCCAGCAGTTACGGTGAGGGGGATGAGCAGTTCTTC.

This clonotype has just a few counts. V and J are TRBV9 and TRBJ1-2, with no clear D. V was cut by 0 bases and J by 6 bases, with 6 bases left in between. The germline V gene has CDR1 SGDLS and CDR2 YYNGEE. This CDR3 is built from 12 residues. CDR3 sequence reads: CASSVAGNGYTF. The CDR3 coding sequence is TGTGCCAGCAGCGTAGCCGGGAATGGCTACACCTTC.

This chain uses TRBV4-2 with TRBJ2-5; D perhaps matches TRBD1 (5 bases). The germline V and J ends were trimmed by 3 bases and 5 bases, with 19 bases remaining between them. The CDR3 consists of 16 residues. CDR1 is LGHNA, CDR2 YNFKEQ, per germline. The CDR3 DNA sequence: TGTGCCAGCAGCCAGCCCGAGGAAGGGGAATCGGAGACCCAGTACTTC. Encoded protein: CASSQPEEGESETQYF.

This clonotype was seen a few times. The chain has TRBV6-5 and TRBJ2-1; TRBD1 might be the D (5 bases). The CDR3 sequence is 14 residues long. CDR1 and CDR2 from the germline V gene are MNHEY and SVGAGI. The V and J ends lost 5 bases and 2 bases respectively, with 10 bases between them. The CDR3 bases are TGTGCCAGCAGTATTGGACAAGCCTACAATGAGCAGTTCTTC. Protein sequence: CASSIGQAYNEQFF.

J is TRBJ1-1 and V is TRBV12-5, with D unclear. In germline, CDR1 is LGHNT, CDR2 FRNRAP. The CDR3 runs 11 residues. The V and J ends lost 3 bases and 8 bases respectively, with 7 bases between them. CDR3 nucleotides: TGTGCTAGTGGTTTCGGACTGGAAGCTTTCTTT. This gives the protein CASGFGLEAFF.

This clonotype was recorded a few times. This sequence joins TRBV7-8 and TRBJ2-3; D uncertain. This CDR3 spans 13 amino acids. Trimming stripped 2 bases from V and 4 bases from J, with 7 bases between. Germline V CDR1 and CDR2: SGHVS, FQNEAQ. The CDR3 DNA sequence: TGTGCCAGCAGCTTAATGGGCGCAGATACGCAGTATTTT. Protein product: CASSLMGADTQYF.

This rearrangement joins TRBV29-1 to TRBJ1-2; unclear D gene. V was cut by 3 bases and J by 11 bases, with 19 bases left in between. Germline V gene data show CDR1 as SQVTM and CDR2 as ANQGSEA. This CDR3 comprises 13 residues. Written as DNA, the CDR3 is TGCAGCGTTGAGGTGACCCCTATTTCTGGTTACACCTTC. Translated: CSVEVTPISGYTF.

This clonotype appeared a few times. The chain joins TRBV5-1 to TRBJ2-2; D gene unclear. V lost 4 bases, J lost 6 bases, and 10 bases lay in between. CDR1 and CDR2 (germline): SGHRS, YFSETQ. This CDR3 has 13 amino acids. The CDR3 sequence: CASSIQVAGELFF. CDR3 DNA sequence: TGCGCCAGCAGCATTCAAGTGGCCGGGGAGCTGTTTTTT.

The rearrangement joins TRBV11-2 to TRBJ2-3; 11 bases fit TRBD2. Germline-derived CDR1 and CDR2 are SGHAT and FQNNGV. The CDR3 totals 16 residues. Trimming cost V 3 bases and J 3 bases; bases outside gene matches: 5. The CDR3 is CASSFRLAGITDTQYF. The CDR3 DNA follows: TGTGCCAGCAGCTTTCGACTAGCGGGGATAACAGATACGCAGTATTTT.

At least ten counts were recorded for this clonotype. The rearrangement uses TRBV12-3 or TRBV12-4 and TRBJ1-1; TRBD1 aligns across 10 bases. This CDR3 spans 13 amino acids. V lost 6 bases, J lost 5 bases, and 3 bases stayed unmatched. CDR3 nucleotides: TGTGCCAGCAGCCGGGGACAGGGGACTGAAGCTTTCTTT. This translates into CASSRGQGTEAFF.

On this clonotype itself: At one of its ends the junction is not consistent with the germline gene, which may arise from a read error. The CDR3 DNA reads as TGTGCCAGCAGCTACAAGGGCTCGGATTCGCCCCTCCACTTT. This encodes CASSYKGSDSPLHF. This chain links TRBV7-6 with TRBJ1-6; D is ambiguous. Germline V gene lookup returns CDR1 SGHVS and CDR2 FNYEAQ. This CDR3 is built from 14 residues.

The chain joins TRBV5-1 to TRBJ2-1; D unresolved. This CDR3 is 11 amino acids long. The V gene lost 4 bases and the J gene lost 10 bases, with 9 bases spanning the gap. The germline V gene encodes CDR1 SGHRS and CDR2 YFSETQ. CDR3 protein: CASSTPSEQFF. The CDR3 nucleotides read TGCGCCAGCAGCACACCCTCGGAGCAGTTCTTC.

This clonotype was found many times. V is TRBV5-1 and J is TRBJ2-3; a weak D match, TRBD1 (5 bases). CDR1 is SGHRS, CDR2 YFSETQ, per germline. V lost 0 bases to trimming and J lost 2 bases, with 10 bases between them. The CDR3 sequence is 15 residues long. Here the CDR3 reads CASSLGQSNTDTQYF. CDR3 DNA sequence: TGCGCCAGCAGCTTGGGACAGAGTAACACAGATACGCAGTATTTT.

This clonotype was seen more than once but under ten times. The CDR3 protein is CASNNRGTGELFF. The CDR3 DNA sequence: TGTGCCAGCAATAACAGGGGCACCGGGGAGCTGTTTTTT. The chain employs TRBV6-2 or TRBV6-3 and TRBJ2-2; TRBD1 aligns across 7 bases. The CDR3 runs 13 residues. After removal of 7 bases from V and 4 bases from J, the junction contained 3 bases not matched to a gene. Germline values: CDR1 MNHEY, CDR2 SVGEGT.

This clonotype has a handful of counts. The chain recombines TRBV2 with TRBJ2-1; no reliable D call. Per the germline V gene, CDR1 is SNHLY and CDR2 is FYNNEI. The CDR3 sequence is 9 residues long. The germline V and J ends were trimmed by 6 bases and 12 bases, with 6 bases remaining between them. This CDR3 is CASSSGQFF. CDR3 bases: TGTGCCAGCAGCTCAGGGCAGTTCTTC.

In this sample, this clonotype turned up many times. This CDR3 is CASSAGTGSYNEQFF. The CDR3 DNA follows: TGTGCCAGCAGCGCCGGGACAGGGTCCTACAATGAGCAGTTCTTC. The chain couples TRBV7-3 to TRBJ2-1; TRBD1 matches at 9 bases. Germline trimming cut 5 bases from V and 1 base from J; bases unmatched to any gene: 3. Germline V CDR1 and CDR2: SGHTA, FQGTGA. The CDR3 has 15 amino acids.

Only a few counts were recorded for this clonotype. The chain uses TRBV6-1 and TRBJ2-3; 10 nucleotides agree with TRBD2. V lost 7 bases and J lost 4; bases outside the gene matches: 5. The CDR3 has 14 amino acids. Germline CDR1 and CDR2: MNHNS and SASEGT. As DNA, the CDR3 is TGTGCCAGCAATCTAGCGGGGGAGGCAGATACGCAGTATTTT. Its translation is CASNLAGEADTQYF.

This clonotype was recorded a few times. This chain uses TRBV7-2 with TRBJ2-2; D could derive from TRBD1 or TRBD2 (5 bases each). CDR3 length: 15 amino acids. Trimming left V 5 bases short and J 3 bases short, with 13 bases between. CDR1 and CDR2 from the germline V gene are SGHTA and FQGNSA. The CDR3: CASSDGTGYTGELFF. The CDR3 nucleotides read TGTGCCAGCAGCGACGGGACGGGCTACACCGGGGAGCTGTTTTTT.

The CDR3 loop reads CASTLDSLYNEQFF. In nucleotides, the CDR3 is TGTGCCAGCACCCTTGACAGCCTATACAATGAGCAGTTCTTC. The chain uses TRBV6-5 and TRBJ2-1; perhaps TRBD1 as D (5 bases). The CDR3 has 14 residues. CDR1 MNHEY and CDR2 SVGAGI come from the germline V gene. V was clipped by 7 bases and J by 4 bases, with 14 bases between them.

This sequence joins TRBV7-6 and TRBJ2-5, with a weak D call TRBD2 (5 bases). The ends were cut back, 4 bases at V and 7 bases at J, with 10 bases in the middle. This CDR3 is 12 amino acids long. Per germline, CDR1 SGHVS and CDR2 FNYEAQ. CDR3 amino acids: CASSWAEGTQYF. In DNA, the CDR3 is TGTGCCAGCAGCTGGGCCGAGGGGACCCAGTACTTC. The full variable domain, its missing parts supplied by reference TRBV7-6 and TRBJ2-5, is GAGVSQSPRYKVTKRGQDVALRCDPISGHVSLYWYRQALGQGPEFLTYFNYEAQQDKSGLPNDRFSAERPEGSISTLTIQRTEQRDSAMYRCASSWAEGTQYFGPGTRLLVL.

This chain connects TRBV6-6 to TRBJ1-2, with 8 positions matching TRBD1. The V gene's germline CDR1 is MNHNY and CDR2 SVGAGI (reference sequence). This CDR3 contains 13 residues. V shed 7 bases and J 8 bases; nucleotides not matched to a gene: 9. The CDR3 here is CASNYGQGRGYTF. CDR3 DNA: TGTGCCAGCAATTATGGACAGGGCCGGGGCTACACCTTC.

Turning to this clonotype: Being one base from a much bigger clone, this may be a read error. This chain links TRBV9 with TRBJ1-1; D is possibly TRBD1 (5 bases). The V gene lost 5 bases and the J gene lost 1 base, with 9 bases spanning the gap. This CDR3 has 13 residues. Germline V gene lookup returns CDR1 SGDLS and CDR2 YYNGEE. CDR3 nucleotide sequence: TGTGCCAGCAGTCACGGGGGGAACACTGAAGCTTTCTTT. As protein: CASSHGGNTEAFF.

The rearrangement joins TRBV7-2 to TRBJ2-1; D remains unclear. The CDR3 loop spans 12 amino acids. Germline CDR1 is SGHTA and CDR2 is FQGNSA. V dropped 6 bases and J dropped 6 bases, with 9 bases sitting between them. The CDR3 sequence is CASSHTRNEQFF. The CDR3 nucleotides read TGTGCCAGCAGTCACACTCGCAATGAGCAGTTCTTC.